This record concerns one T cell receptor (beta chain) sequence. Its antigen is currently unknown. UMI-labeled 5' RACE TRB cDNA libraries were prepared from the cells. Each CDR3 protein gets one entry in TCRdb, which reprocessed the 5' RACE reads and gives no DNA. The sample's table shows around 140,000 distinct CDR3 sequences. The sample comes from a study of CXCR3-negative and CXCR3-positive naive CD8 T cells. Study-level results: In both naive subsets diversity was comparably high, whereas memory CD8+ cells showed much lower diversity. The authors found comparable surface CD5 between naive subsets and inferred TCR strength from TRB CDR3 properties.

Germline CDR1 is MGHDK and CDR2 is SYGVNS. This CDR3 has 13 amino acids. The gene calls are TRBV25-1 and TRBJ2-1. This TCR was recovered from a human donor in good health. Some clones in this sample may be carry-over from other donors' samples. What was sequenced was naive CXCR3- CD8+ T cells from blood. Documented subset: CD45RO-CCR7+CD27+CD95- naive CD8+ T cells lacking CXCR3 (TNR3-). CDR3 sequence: CASSDGQFHEQFF.